The next 25 T cell receptor beta chains were all read from a single sample in a study of OX40 agonist ivuxolimab in advanced cancers. The table came from immunoSEQ multiplex PCR; TCRdb's copy has only in-frame clones and leaves some out. The sample includes approximately 28,000 clones, 88% of them seen just once. The sequencing here drew on CD4+ or CD8+ T cells sorted from blood, taken in a trial of the OX40 agonist ivuxolimab. The receptor source for this set is an adult with an advanced solid tumor such as melanoma, head and neck, liver or kidney cancer.

J is TRBJ2-1 and V is TRBV7-6; 10 bases are shared with TRBD2. The CDR3 has 15 residues. The trim removed 5 bases at V and 7 bases at J, leaving 8 bases unmatched. Germline assignment: CDR1 SGHVS and CDR2 FNYEAQ. The CDR3 nucleotides read TGTGCCAGCAGCCCCAGCGGGGGGGCAGGGAATGAGCAGTTCTTC. Protein product: CASSPSGGAGNEQFF.

This clone was picked up one time. The J gene is TRBJ2-7, the V gene TRBV11-2; 7 nucleotides line up with TRBD1. This CDR3 comprises 15 residues. The V and J ends lost 7 bases and 7 bases, in that order; junction bases with no gene match: 16. Germline V gene sequence: CDR1 SGHAT, CDR2 FQNNGV. The CDR3, as DNA: TGTGCCAGCACCTGGGGGACAGCTACCAAGTTGGAGCAGTACTTC. Amino acids: CASTWGTATKLEQYF.

CDR3 amino acids: CASSEEGPKKGEQYF. Written as DNA, the CDR3 is TGTGCCAGCAGTGAAGAGGGGCCTAAAAAGGGCGAGCAGTACTTC. The chain combines TRBV2 with TRBJ2-7; the D gene is possibly TRBD1 (5 bases). V was cut by 1 base and J by 6 bases, with 16 bases left in between. The CDR3 contains 15 residues. Germline CDR1 is SNHLY and CDR2 is FYNNEI.

The rearrangement links TRBV4-1 to TRBJ2-1; 12 nucleotides line up with TRBD2. V dropped 4 bases and J dropped 5; count of bases not matched to a gene: 3. Germline assignment: CDR1 MGHRA and CDR2 YSYEKL. The CDR3 is 15 residues long. CDR3 sequence reads: CASSPGLAGHNEQFF. The CDR3 nucleotides are TGCGCCAGCAGCCCTGGACTAGCGGGACACAATGAGCAGTTCTTC.

The J gene is TRBJ2-3, the V gene TRBV19; 10 positions match TRBD1. The V and J ends lost 5 bases and 1 base, in that order; junction bases with no gene match: 3. The CDR3 spans 15 residues. Germline CDR1 is LNHDA and CDR2 is SQIVND (reference sequence). The CDR3, as DNA: TGTGCCAGTAGTGGGACAGGGGTTCGCACAGATACGCAGTATTTT. Protein: CASSGTGVRTDTQYF.

The J gene is TRBJ1-6, the V gene TRBV7-3; D is unresolved. This CDR3 has 16 amino acids. Germline V gives CDR1 SGHTA, CDR2 FQGTGA. V was shortened by 2 bases and J by 0 bases, with 8 bases between the two germline ends. CDR3 residues: CASSLLGSSYNSPLHF. The CDR3, as DNA: TGTGCCAGCAGCTTATTGGGGAGCTCCTATAATTCACCCCTCCACTTT.

V and J are TRBV11-3 and TRBJ2-3, with D maybe TRBD2 (6 bases). The germline V and J ends were trimmed by 5 bases and 1 base, with 10 bases remaining between them. Germline V CDR1 and CDR2: SGHNT, YENEEA. This CDR3 has 14 amino acids. The CDR3 is CASSPRGRTDTQYF. The CDR3 DNA is TGTGCCAGCAGCCCGCGGGGCCGCACAGATACGCAGTATTTT.

The chain recombines TRBV5-1 with TRBJ1-6; D is perhaps TRBD1 (6 bases). The germline V gene encodes CDR1 SGHRS and CDR2 YFSETQ. Trimming left V 0 bases short and J 5 bases short, with 9 bases between. The CDR3 contains 15 residues. The CDR3 reads CASSLVPGDNSPLHF. CDR3 nucleotide sequence: TGCGCCAGCAGCTTGGTGCCAGGGGATAATTCACCCCTCCACTTT. Combining the CDR3 with reference TRBV5-1 and TRBJ1-6 gives the whole variable domain KAGVTQTPRYLIKTRGQQVTLSCSPISGHRSVSWYQQTPGQGLQFLFEYFSETQRNKGNFPGRFSGRQFSNSRSEMNVSTLELGDSALYLCASSLVPGDNSPLHFGNGTRLTVT.

The chain joins TRBV7-9 to TRBJ2-6, with 9 bases that match TRBD1. This CDR3 has 17 amino acids. The junction had 7 bases not matched to a gene; V was cut back by 5 bases and J by 2 bases. The germline gives CDR1 SEHNR, CDR2 FQNEAQ (reference sequence). CDR3 bases: TGTGCCAGCAGCCTTACAGGGGGCGTCACTGGGGCCAACGTCCTGACTTTC. It encodes CASSLTGGVTGANVLTF.

The chain employs TRBV4-1 and TRBJ2-7; unclear D gene. Between the trimmed V and J ends, which lost 1 base and 1 base, there was a span of 14 bases. This CDR3 has 16 amino acids. Germline V gives CDR1 MGHRA, CDR2 YSYEKL. CDR3 loop: CASSQAQRPTSYEQYF. For the CDR3, the DNA is TGCGCCAGCAGCCAAGCCCAACGTCCCACATCCTACGAGCAGTACTTC.

V and J are TRBV7-9 and TRBJ2-1; D possibly matches TRBD1 or TRBD2 (5 bases each). The CDR3 has 17 residues. The germline V gene encodes CDR1 SEHNR and CDR2 FQNEAQ (reference sequence). Trimming pared 5 bases from V and 0 bases from J, leaving 17 bases between. The CDR3 nucleotides are TGTGCCAGCAGCCCCCCATCGGGGACGCCCTCCTACAATGAGCAGTTCTTC. Amino acids: CASSPPSGTPSYNEQFF.

J is TRBJ2-1 and V is TRBV18; TRBD2 is a possible D gene (5 bases). Germline V gives CDR1 KGHSH, CDR2 LQKENI. Trimming stripped 3 bases from V and 6 bases from J, with 18 bases between. The length of the CDR3 is 16 residues. CDR3 amino acids: CASSPSGPRLRNEQFF. The CDR3, as DNA: TGTGCCAGCTCACCCAGCGGCCCGAGGTTGCGCAATGAGCAGTTCTTC.

The rearrangement links TRBV10-3 to TRBJ2-2; D is undetermined. Trimming left V 10 bases short and J 7 bases short, with 16 bases between. Per germline, CDR1 ENHRY and CDR2 SYGVKD. This CDR3 spans 13 amino acids. CDR3: CASTLNENGELFF. For the CDR3, the DNA is TGTGCCAGCACCTTGAATGAGAACGGGGAGCTGTTTTTT.

This clone was seen once. The chain links TRBV4-1 to TRBJ2-7; tentative D call: TRBD1 (6 bases). Germline CDR1 and CDR2: MGHRA and YSYEKL. The V end lost 1 base, the J end lost 0 bases, and 10 bases lay between the germline ends. The CDR3 is 15 residues long. CDR3 DNA: TGCGCCAGCAGCCAAGGGGGACAAAGCTCCTACGAGCAGTACTTC. Its protein product is CASSQGGQSSYEQYF.

The chain has TRBV15 and TRBJ1-2, with TRBD1 as a possible D gene (5 bases). Germline values: CDR1 LNHNV, CDR2 YYDKDF (reference sequence). The length of the CDR3 is 16 residues. V was trimmed by 0 bases and J by 4 bases, leaving 15 bases between them. The CDR3 spells CATSRDEALGGYGYTF. The CDR3 bases are TGTGCCACCAGCAGAGATGAGGCTCTCGGGGGCTATGGCTACACCTTC.

This clone appeared a few times. This chain connects TRBV6-1 to TRBJ1-1, with 9 bases that match TRBD1. The CDR3 contains 15 residues. Germline V lookup: CDR1 MNHNS, CDR2 SASEGT. Losses at the gene ends were 1 base for V and 2 bases for J; bases not matched to a gene: 2. The CDR3 DNA reads TGTGCCAGCAGTGAAGAGGGACAGGGAAACACTGAAGCTTTCTTT. Protein sequence: CASSEEGQGNTEAFF.

The rearrangement uses TRBV9 and TRBJ1-2; D not certain. The V gene lost 7 bases and the J gene lost 4 bases, with 20 bases spanning the gap. This CDR3 is 15 amino acids long. Germline CDR1 SGDLS, CDR2 YYNGEE. CDR3 region: CASYGSEGGFYGYTF. CDR3 DNA sequence: TGTGCCAGCTACGGCTCGGAGGGAGGTTTCTATGGCTACACCTTC.

The gene calls are TRBV5-1 and TRBJ2-5; 15 bases align to TRBD2. The CDR3 sequence is 19 residues long. CDR1 SGHRS and CDR2 YFSETQ come from the germline V gene. Trimming removed 2 bases from V and 0 bases from J; junction bases left unmatched: 8. This CDR3 is CASSLGTSGGTFYQETQYF. The CDR3 DNA is TGCGCCAGCAGCTTAGGGACTAGCGGGGGGACCTTCTACCAAGAGACCCAGTACTTC.

This clone has a single count. The chain is built from TRBV7-8 and TRBJ1-1; D is possibly TRBD1 (5 bases). This CDR3 is 10 amino acids long. V lost 8 bases and J lost 4, with 5 bases in between. Germline V gene data show CDR1 as SGHVS and CDR2 as FQNEAQ. CDR3 nucleotides: TGTGCCAGCGGGACCACTGAAGCTTTCTTT. Its protein product is CASGTTEAFF.

There are a few counts of this clone. This chain connects TRBV6-6 to TRBJ2-3, with a weak D call TRBD2 (5 bases). Germline V gene sequence: CDR1 MNHNY, CDR2 SVGAGI (reference sequence). The CDR3 contains 15 residues. V was pared by 8 bases and J by 2 bases, with 17 bases between. CDR3 residues: CASSIPAGTTDTQYF. The CDR3, as DNA: TGTGCCAGCTCAATCCCGGCGGGCACCACAGATACGCAGTATTTT.

The chain employs TRBV9 and TRBJ2-6; D unresolved. The germline CDR1 and CDR2 sequences are SGDLS and YYNGEE. Deletions cut 0 bases from V and 1 base from J, with 8 bases between. The CDR3 spans 16 residues. The CDR3: CASSVGRRSGANVLTF. Written as DNA, the CDR3 is TGTGCCAGCAGCGTAGGGAGAAGGTCTGGGGCCAACGTCCTGACTTTC.

The CDR3: CSAEGTGWDEQYF. In DNA, the CDR3 is TGCAGCGCCGAGGGGACAGGGTGGGACGAGCAGTACTTC. The chain couples TRBV29-1 to TRBJ2-7; 9 bases are a match to TRBD1. The J segment lost 5 bases and the V segment lost 7 bases, leaving 9 bases of the junction unmatched. Germline CDR1 is SQVTM and CDR2 is ANQGSEA. There are 13 residues in the CDR3.

The CDR3 region is CATFGGEDHGYTF. The CDR3, as DNA: TGTGCCACCTTCGGCGGGGAAGACCATGGCTACACCTTC. V is TRBV15 and J is TRBJ1-2; no reliable D call. Trimming removed 8 bases at V and 6 bases at J, with 16 bases between. This CDR3 has 13 residues. Germline V gives CDR1 LNHNV, CDR2 YYDKDF (reference sequence). The full variable domain, with the rest looked up from reference TRBV15 and TRBJ1-2, is DAMVIQNPRYQVTQFGKPVTLSCSQTLNHNVMYWYQQKSSQAPKLLFHYYDKDFNNEADTPDNFQSRRPNTSFCFLDIRSPGLGDTAMYLCATFGGEDHGYTFGSGTRLTVV.

This sequence joins TRBV7-8 and TRBJ1-2, with 7 bases matching TRBD1. This CDR3 comprises 15 residues. CDR1 is SGHVS, CDR2 FQNEAQ, per germline. J gave up 5 bases and V 4 bases, and 10 bases lay outside the gene matches. The CDR3 nucleotides read TGTGCCAGCAGCTCCCGGGAGGGGGCGCGATATGGCTACACCTTC. Translated, it gives CASSSREGARYGYTF.

The chain links TRBV7-9 to TRBJ2-3; 11 bases are shared with TRBD2. Germline V gene data show CDR1 as SEHNR and CDR2 as FQNEAQ (reference sequence). The CDR3 totals 16 residues. Trimming removed 11 bases from V and 2 bases from J; junction bases left unmatched: 12. The DNA of the CDR3 is TGTGCCGGGGCGCTAGCGGGGGGTCTAATCACAGATACGCAGTATTTT. It codes for CAGALAGGLITDTQYF.